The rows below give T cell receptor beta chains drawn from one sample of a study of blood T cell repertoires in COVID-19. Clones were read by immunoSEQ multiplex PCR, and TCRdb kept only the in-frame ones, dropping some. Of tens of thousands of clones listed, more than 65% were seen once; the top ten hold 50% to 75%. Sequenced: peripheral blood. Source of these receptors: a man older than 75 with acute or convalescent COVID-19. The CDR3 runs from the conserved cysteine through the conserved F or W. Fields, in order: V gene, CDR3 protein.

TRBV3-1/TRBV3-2 CASSRWGLAGGNEQYF
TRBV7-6 CASSPLRLAGGLEQYF
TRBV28 CASSPSPGLGSSAYEQYF
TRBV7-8 CASSPLSGNTGELFF
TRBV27 CASSSQGRGSGYTF
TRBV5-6 CASSRIGTGSSYEQYF
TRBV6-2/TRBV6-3 CASSRSGTRGFNEQFF
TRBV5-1 CASSPSGNRDRNEQFF
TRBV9 CASSVGGGNLPETQYF
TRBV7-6 CASKAGTGAGYTF
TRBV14 CASSQALGRSGEQYF
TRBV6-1 CASSEVAPHSPLHF
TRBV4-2 CASSLLAGGPNEQFF
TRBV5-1 CASRFAPGGRADTQYF
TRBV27 CASSALGHIVGELFF
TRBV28 CASSLGGSQETQYF
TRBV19 CASSQGLSRIVRNYGYTF
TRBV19 CASSISSIEGELFF
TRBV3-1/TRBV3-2 CASSLDRSSGNTIYF
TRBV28 CASSYSRPQHF
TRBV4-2 CASSQVDRGTGELFF
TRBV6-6 CASTFGGGNQPQHF
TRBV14 CASSQASGANTDTQYF
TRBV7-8 CASSLGAMDTQYF
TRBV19 CASSIDSSGANVLTF
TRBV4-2 CASSTGGQETQYF
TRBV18 CASSLQGATYNEQFF
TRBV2 CASSELAYNEQFF
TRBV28 CASSFLQGSRASGNTIYF
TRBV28 CASSRTGYGGYEQYF
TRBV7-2 CASRPQGVSYNEQFF
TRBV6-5 CASSHPSGSYNEQFF
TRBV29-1 CSANSGQLPEAFF
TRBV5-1 CASSFQTGASTDTQYF
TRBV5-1 CASSPTGESGYTF
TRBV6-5 CASSTQDRASYGYTF
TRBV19 CASSIGQVLVPQHF
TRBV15 CATSRTGESYNEQFF
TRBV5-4 CASSLPGVSYNEQFF
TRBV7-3 CASSLRRADTQYF
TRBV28 CASTRANNSPLHF
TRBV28 CASNSRRAQHF
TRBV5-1 CASMGANTGELFF
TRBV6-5 CASTGTDNQPQHF
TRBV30 CALMGSSRVYEQFF
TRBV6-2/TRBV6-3 CASSPPGGRDNEQFF
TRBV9 CASSGSRGLAVNNEQFF
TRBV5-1 CASSPDGAGGRAQYF
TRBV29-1 CSGTSERGTQYF
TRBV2 CASKGGTNYGYTF
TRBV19 CASSIRQYNQPQHF
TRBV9 CASSAQGHEQYF
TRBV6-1 CASSERGGRWVYEQYF
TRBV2 CASGGGTFNQPQHF
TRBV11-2 CASSAFTGTGELFF
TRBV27 CASSLTFRGQAGTTPNTGELFF
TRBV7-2 CASQRGSPTEAFF
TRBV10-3 CAISRTGVLSGANVLTF
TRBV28 CASSLLLGRSNEQFF